The clone carrying this T cell receptor (beta chain) was seen at least ten times. As yet, its antigen is unknown. TCRdb reprocessed the RT-PCR reads with MiXCR, giving one entry per CDR3 protein. The profile shows about 540,000 distinct CDR3 sequences, less than 25% of them singletons. This CDR3 has 13 residues. Looked up from germline, CDR1 is KGHSY and CDR2 is FQNENV. Trimming took 7 bases from V and 3 from J, leaving 11 bases between them. The data were taken from a study of response to subunit inactivated influenza vaccine. Study observations and caveats: Only a handful of new T cells, the authors suggested, are recruited with each seasonal influenza vaccination.

These sequences were also reported in another study, on T cells expressing NK-cell markers. From that paper: As the method of synthesis, 5'RACE template switching with UMIs yielded TCR beta cDNA. TCR beta repertoires came from sorted CD3+CD56+NKG2C+, CD3+CD56+NKG2C- and CD3+CD56-NKG2C+ T cells. What restricted sorting to alpha-beta TCR T cells in several experiments was an anti-gamma-delta TCR antibody.

The rearrangement links TRBV16 to TRBJ2-3; D remains unclear. Sequencing used CD4+ T cells sorted from PBMCs, obtained about 13 days after vaccination. The sequence came from a man in his forties or fifties who received an inactivated influenza vaccine. DNA for the CDR3: TGTGCCAGCACCCTTGTTCGGACAGATACGCAGTATTTT. Protein sequence: CASTLVRTDTQYF.